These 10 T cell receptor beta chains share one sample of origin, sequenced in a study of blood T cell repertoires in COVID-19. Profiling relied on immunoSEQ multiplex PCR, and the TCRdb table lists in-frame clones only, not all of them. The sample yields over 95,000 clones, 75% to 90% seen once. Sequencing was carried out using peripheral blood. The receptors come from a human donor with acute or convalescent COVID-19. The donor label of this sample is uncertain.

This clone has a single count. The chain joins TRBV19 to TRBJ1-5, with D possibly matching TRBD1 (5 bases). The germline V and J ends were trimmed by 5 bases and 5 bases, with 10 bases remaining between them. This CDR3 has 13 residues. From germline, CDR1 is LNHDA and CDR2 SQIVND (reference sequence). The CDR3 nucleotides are TGTGCCAGTAGTTACTTCAGGGATCAGCCCCAGCATTTT. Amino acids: CASSYFRDQPQHF.

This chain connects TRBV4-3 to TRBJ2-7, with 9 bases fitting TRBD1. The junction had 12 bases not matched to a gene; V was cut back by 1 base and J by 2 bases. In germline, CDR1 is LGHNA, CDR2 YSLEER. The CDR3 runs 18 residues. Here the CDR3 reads CASSQGYPGTGIPYEQYF. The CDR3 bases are TGCGCCAGCAGCCAAGGATACCCCGGGACAGGGATACCCTACGAGCAGTACTTC.

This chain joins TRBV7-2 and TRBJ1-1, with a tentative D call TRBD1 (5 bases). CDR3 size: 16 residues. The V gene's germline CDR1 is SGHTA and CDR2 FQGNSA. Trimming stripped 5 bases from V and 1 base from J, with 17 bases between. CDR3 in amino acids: CASSVGALFRNTEAFF. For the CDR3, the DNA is TGTGCCAGCAGCGTAGGGGCGTTATTTCGGAACACTGAAGCTTTCTTT.

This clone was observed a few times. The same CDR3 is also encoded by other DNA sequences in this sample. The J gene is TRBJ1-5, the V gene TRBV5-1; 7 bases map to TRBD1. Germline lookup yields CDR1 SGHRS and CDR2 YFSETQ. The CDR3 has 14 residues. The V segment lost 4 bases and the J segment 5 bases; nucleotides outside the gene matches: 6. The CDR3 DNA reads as TGCGCCAGCAGCCTAGGACAGGTTGATCAGCCCCAGCATTTT. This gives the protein CASSLGQVDQPQHF.

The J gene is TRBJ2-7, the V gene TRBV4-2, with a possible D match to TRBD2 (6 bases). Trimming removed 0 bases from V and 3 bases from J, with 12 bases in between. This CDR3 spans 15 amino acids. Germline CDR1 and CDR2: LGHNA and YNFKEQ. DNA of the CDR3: TGTGCCAGCAGCCAAGATCGGAGGGGCAGCTACGAGCAGTACTTC. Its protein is CASSQDRRGSYEQYF.

CDR3 amino acids: CASRFGTGNQPQHF. The CDR3 DNA reads as TGTGCCAGCAGGTTCGGGACAGGGAATCAGCCCCAGCATTTT. This chain uses TRBV2 with TRBJ1-5, with 9 bases fitting TRBD1. Per the germline V gene, CDR1 is SNHLY and CDR2 is FYNNEI. The junction had 4 bases not matched to a gene; V was cut back by 6 bases and J by 4 bases. The length of the CDR3 is 14 residues.

The CDR3 here is CASSVEWGPLHGYTF. DNA for the CDR3: TGTGCCAGCAGCGTAGAGTGGGGCCCCCTTCATGGCTACACCTTC. V usage is TRBV9 and J usage is TRBJ1-2; tentative D call: TRBD1 (5 bases). The CDR3 spans 15 residues. The germline V gene has CDR1 SGDLS and CDR2 YYNGEE. V shed 0 bases and J shed 6 bases, with 15 bases lying between them.

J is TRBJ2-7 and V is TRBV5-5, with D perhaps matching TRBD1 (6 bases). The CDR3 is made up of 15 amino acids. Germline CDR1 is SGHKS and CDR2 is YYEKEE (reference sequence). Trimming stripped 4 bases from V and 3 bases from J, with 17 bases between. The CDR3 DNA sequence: TGTGCCAGCAGCGCTACCACAGGGTACCTCTACGAGCAGTACTTC. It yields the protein CASSATTGYLYEQYF. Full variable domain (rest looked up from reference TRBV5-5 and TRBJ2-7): DAGVTQSPTHLIKTRGQQVTLRCSPISGHKSVSWYQQVLGQGPQFIFQYYEKEERGRGNFPDRFSARQFPNYSSELNVNALLLGDSALYLCASSATTGYLYEQYFGPGTRLTVT.

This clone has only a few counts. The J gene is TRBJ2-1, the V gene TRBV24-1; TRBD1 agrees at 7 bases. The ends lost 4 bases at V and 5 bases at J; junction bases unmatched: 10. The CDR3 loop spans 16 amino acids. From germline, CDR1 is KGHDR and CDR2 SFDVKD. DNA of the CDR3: TGTGCCACCAGTGAAGCTGGGACAGCTCCTCACAATGAGCAGTTCTTC. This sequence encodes CATSEAGTAPHNEQFF.

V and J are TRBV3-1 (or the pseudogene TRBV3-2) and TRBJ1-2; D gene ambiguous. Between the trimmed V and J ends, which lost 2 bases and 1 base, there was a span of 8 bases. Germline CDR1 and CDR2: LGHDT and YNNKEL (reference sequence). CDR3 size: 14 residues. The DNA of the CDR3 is TGTGCCAGCAGCCAACTTACAGTTAACTATGGCTACACCTTC. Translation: CASSQLTVNYGYTF.